These T cell receptor beta chains were read from a single sample in a study of T cell responses to AZD1222 COVID-19 vaccine. Profiling relied on immunoSEQ multiplex PCR, and the TCRdb table lists in-frame clones only, not all of them. The sample holds approximately 190,000 clones, 85% to 95% seen once. This specimen was peripheral blood, taken 28 days after the second dose of the MenACWY control vaccine. The receptors come from an adult who received the MenACWY meningococcal vaccine as a control. Both conserved end residues are part of each CDR3. The D gene is left open where the match is weak. Clone size is given for some rows only: seen once, a few or many times, or a class if the clone is expanded.

d_call	v_call	j_call	clone_size	cdr3_nt	cdr3_aa
TRBD1	TRBV30	TRBJ1-1	once	TGTGCCTGGGCCGGGACAGGTGGAACTGAAGCTTTCTTT	CAWAGTGGTEAFF
.	TRBV6-5	TRBJ1-1	.	TGTGCCAGCAGTTCCCCGGGGGGTTACACTGAAGCTTTCTTT	CASSSPGGYTEAFF
.	TRBV5-1	TRBJ2-7	.	TGCGCCAGCAGTAGGGCTTCGGTATACGAGCAGTACTTC	CASSRASVYEQYF
.	TRBV12-5	TRBJ1-1	.	TGTGCTAGTGGTTCCGTTGACGGGACTGAAGCTTTCTTT	CASGSVDGTEAFF
.	TRBV7-9	TRBJ1-3	.	TGTGCCAGCAGCTTAGGTCCGGCGGACTCTGGAAACACCATATATTTT	CASSLGPADSGNTIYF
.	TRBV5-1	TRBJ2-7	.	TGCGCCAGCACCCTGGCCGGTAGCTCCTACGAGCAGTACTTC	CASTLAGSSYEQYF
.	TRBV28	TRBJ1-1	.	TGTGCCAGCAGTCCGAGTGTCACTGAAGCTTTCTTT	CASSPSVTEAFF
.	TRBV28	TRBJ1-5	.	TGTGCCAGCAGTTTAACAGAATCCGGTCGAGGTCAGCCCCAGCATTTT	CASSLTESGRGQPQHF
TRBD1	TRBV19	TRBJ1-2	.	TGTGCCAGTAGTACGGACAGGGGGCCGGGGGGCGGCTACACCTTC	CASSTDRGPGGGYTF
TRBD2	TRBV5-1	TRBJ2-5	.	TGCGCCAGCAGCCCCGGTGGGGGAGGGAGGGAGACCCAGTACTTC	CASSPGGGGRETQYF
.	TRBV18	TRBJ1-1	.	TGTGCCAGCTCACCTGGGACCCTTAACACTGAAGCTTTCTTT	CASSPGTLNTEAFF
.	TRBV28	TRBJ1-5	.	TGTGCCAGCAGCCTACGACAGAGCAATCAGCCCCAGCATTTT	CASSLRQSNQPQHF
.	TRBV10-1	TRBJ2-5	once	TGCGCCAGCAGTGATGTATGGCGGCAAGAGACCCAGTACTTC	CASSDVWRQETQYF
.	TRBV9	TRBJ2-2	.	TGTGCCAGCAGCTTCAGCGTCCTTACGAACACCGGGGAGCTGTTTTTT	CASSFSVLTNTGELFF
.	TRBV9	TRBJ1-2	.	TGTGCCAGCAGCGTAGGAGGAGACCCGGTCTTC	CASSVGGDPVF
TRBD2	TRBV10-3	TRBJ2-7	.	TGTGCCATCAGTGAGTCTGGACTAGCGGGAGAATCCCCATACGAGCAGTACTTC	CAISESGLAGESPYEQYF
.	TRBV15	TRBJ2-7	.	TGTGCCACCAGCAGAGATAGGGTGGCCGAGCAGTACTTC	CATSRDRVAEQYF
TRBD1	TRBV19	TRBJ2-1	.	TGTGCCAGTAGTAGACAGGGAATGCTGGACAATGAGCAGTTCTTC	CASSRQGMLDNEQFF
.	TRBV9	TRBJ1-2	.	TGTGCCAGCAGCGTAGTGGGCCAGCCCCTCTATGGCTACACCTTC	CASSVVGQPLYGYTF
.	TRBV9	TRBJ2-6	once	TGTGCCAGCAGCCCGAAAGGTACGGCGGCCGGGGCCAACGTCCTGACTTTC	CASSPKGTAAGANVLTF
.	TRBV9	TRBJ2-3	.	TGTGCCAGCAGCGTAGTGTGGGAAGATACGCAGTATTTT	CASSVVWEDTQYF
.	TRBV9	TRBJ1-3	once	TGTGCCAGCATCATGGGGGGAAACACCATATATTTT	CASIMGGNTIYF
TRBD1	TRBV12-3/TRBV12-4	TRBJ2-7	.	TGTGCCAGCAGTCCGCCGGGACAGGGCAGGCAGTACTTC	CASSPPGQGRQYF
TRBD2	TRBV7-2	TRBJ2-1	.	TGTGCCAGCAGCTTCCAACCCGTAGCGGGAGAGCGAGAGCAGTTCTTC	CASSFQPVAGEREQFF
.	TRBV7-2	TRBJ1-2	.	TGTGCCAGCAGCCCACCGGGCCGAAGGAACTATGGCTACACCTTC	CASSPPGRRNYGYTF
TRBD1	TRBV7-9	TRBJ1-4	.	TGTGCCAGCAGCCCTGGGACAGCCCCTAATGAAAAACTGTTTTTT	CASSPGTAPNEKLFF
TRBD1	TRBV5-1	TRBJ2-3	once	TGCGCCAGCACCCAAAGGGGACAGAGCACAGATACGCAGTATTTT	CASTQRGQSTDTQYF
.	TRBV7-3	TRBJ1-1	.	TGTGCCAGCAGCCCGCGGCCCAACATGGGGACTGAAGCTTTCTTT	CASSPRPNMGTEAFF
TRBD2	TRBV27	TRBJ2-1	.	TGTGCCAGCAGTCAGGGAACTAGCGGGAGGGTCTATGAGCAGTTCTTC	CASSQGTSGRVYEQFF
.	TRBV29-1	TRBJ2-5	.	TGCAGCGCCTGGACAGACTTAAGATCTGAGACCCAGTACTTC	CSAWTDLRSETQYF
TRBD2	TRBV3-1/TRBV3-2	TRBJ2-1	once	TGTGCCAGCAGCAAAGCTAGCGGGACGAATGAGCAGTTCTTC	CASSKASGTNEQFF
TRBD1	TRBV5-5	TRBJ2-7	.	TGTGCCAGCAGCCACCCGGGACAGAGCTCCTACGAGCAGTACTTC	CASSHPGQSSYEQYF
.	TRBV18	TRBJ1-1	.	TGTGCCAGCTCACCTTGGGCTGTCTTGGCAGGGAGTCACACTGAAGCTTTCTTT	CASSPWAVLAGSHTEAFF
.	TRBV5-1	TRBJ2-3	.	TGCGCCAGCAGCGTATCTCCAGGGAGCACAGATACGCAGTATTTT	CASSVSPGSTDTQYF
TRBD1	TRBV10-3	TRBJ1-5	few	TGTGCCATCAGTGATCTGGGGACAGGGGAATGGCGCAATCAGCCCCAGCATTTT	CAISDLGTGEWRNQPQHF
.	TRBV7-2	TRBJ1-4	once	TGTGCCAGCAGCACAGGGTTTCGGGAAAAACTGTTTTTT	CASSTGFREKLFF
.	TRBV20-1	TRBJ2-7	.	TGCAGTGCTAGTTTTCCGACCCAGCGCGCCTCCTACGAGCAGTACTTC	CSASFPTQRASYEQYF
.	TRBV12-3/TRBV12-4	TRBJ1-2	.	TGTGCCAGCAGAGAAGACACCGCGTATGGCTACACCTTC	CASREDTAYGYTF
.	TRBV18	TRBJ2-2	.	TGTGCCAGCTCAGAAAGGGCTATCTGGCCCGGCGGGAACACCGGGGAGCTGTTTTTT	CASSERAIWPGGNTGELFF
TRBD2	TRBV9	TRBJ2-7	.	TGTGCCAGCAGCCCCCAGGCTAGCGGGACCTACGAGCAGTACTTC	CASSPQASGTYEQYF
.	TRBV15	TRBJ2-3	.	TGTGCCACCAGCAGCGGGAGTGCAGATACGCAGTATTTT	CATSSGSADTQYF
.	TRBV7-8	TRBJ1-1	.	TGTGCCAGCAGCCCGCCCGACAGGGAAGCTTTCTTT	CASSPPDREAFF
.	TRBV2	TRBJ2-2	.	TGTGCCAGCAGGGCCGGGACCGCTGCGAACACCGGGGAGCTGTTTTTT	CASRAGTAANTGELFF
.	TRBV4-2	TRBJ1-2	once	TGTGCCACCACCGGGGGGGAGTCCTTTGACTATGGCTACACCTTC	CATTGGESFDYGYTF
.	TRBV18	TRBJ2-5	.	TGTGCCAGCTCACCAACAACAGGGTCGGAGACCCAGTACTTC	CASSPTTGSETQYF
TRBD1	TRBV29-1	TRBJ1-2	once	TGCAGCGTGGTGGGACAGGCAAAATGGGGCTACACCTTC	CSVVGQAKWGYTF
.	TRBV12-5	TRBJ1-6	few	TGTGCTAGTGGCCCGGAGAATTCACCCCTCCACTTT	CASGPENSPLHF
TRBD1	TRBV29-1	TRBJ1-2	.	TGCAGCGTTGAGGCCGGGACAGGAAGCGGCTACACCTTC	CSVEAGTGSGYTF
.	TRBV6-2/TRBV6-3	TRBJ2-1	.	TGTGCCAGCAGTTACACCCCCGGGCAGGGCCACTACAATGAGCAGTTCTTC	CASSYTPGQGHYNEQFF
.	TRBV9	TRBJ1-3	.	TGTGCCAGCAGCCCAGGCTCTGGAAACACCATATATTTT	CASSPGSGNTIYF
TRBD2	TRBV5-6	TRBJ2-7	.	TGTGCCAGCAGCTTGGGACTAGCGGTCGACGAGCAGTACTTC	CASSLGLAVDEQYF
.	TRBV19	TRBJ1-2	.	TGTGCCAGTAAGGGGACCATCTATGGCTACACCTTC	CASKGTIYGYTF